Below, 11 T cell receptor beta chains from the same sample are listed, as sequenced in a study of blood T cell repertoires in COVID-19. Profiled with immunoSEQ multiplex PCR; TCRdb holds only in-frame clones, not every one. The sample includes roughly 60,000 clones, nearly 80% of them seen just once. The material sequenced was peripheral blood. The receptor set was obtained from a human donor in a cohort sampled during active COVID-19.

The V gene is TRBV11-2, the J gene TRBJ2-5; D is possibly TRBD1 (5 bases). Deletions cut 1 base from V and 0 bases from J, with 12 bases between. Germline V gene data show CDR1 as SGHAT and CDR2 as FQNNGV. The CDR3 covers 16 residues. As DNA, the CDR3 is TGTGCCAGCAGCTTAGTGACAGCCTCGTACCAAGAGACCCAGTACTTC. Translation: CASSLVTASYQETQYF.

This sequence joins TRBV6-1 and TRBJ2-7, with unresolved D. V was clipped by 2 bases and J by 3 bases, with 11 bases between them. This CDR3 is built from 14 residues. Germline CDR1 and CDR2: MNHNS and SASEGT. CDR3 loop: CASSESNKRYEQYF. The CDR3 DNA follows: TGTGCCAGCAGTGAAAGTAACAAGCGCTACGAGCAGTACTTC.

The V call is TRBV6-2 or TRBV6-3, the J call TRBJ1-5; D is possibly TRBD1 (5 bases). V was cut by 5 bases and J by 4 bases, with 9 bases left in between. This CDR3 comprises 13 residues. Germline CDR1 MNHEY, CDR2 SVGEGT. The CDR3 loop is CASSLTANQPQHF. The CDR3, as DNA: TGTGCCAGCAGTCTGACAGCAAATCAGCCCCAGCATTTT.

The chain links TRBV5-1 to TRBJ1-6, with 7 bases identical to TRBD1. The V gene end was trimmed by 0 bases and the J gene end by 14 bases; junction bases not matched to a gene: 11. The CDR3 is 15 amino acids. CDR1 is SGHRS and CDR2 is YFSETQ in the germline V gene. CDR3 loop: CASSLGGTARSSLHF. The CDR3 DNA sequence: TGCGCCAGCAGCTTGGGGGGGACAGCCCGATCATCCCTCCACTTT. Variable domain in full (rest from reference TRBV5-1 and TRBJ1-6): KAGVTQTPRYLIKTRGQQVTLSCSPISGHRSVSWYQQTPGQGLQFLFEYFSETQRNKGNFPGRFSGRQFSNSRSEMNVSTLELGDSALYLCASSLGGTARSSLHFGNGTRLTVT.

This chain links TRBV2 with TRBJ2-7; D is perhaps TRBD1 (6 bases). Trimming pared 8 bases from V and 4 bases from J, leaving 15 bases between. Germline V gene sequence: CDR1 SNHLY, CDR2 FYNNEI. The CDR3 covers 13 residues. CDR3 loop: CASLGAPVYEQYF. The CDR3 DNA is TGTGCCAGCCTGGGGGCGCCGGTTTACGAGCAGTACTTC.

The CDR3 sequence is CASSPTPGNQPQHF. DNA of the CDR3: TGTGCCAGCAGCCCGACGCCAGGGAATCAGCCCCAGCATTTT. The chain employs TRBV5-4 and TRBJ1-5; perhaps TRBD1 as D (5 bases). The V end was cut by 4 bases, the J end by 4 bases, with 12 bases between. CDR1 is SGHNT, CDR2 YYREEE, per germline (reference sequence). The length of the CDR3 is 14 residues. Using reference TRBV5-4 and TRBJ1-5 for the parts outside the CDR3, the full variable domain is ETGVTQSPTHLIKTRGQQVTLRCSSQSGHNTVSWYQQALGQGPQFIFQYYREEENGRGNFPPRFSGLQFPNYSSELNVNALELDDSALYLCASSPTPGNQPQHFGDGTRLSIL.

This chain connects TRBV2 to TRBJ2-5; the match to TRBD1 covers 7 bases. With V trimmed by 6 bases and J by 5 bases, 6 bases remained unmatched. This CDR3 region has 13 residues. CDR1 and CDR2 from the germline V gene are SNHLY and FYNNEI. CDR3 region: CASRVDRWETQYF. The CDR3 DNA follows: TGTGCCAGCAGAGTGGACAGGTGGGAGACCCAGTACTTC.

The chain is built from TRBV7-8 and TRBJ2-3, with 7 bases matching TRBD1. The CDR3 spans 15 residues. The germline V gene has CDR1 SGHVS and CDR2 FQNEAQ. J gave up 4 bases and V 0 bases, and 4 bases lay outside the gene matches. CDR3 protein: CASSLAETGSDTQYF. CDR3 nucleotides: TGTGCCAGCAGCTTAGCCGAGACAGGGTCAGATACGCAGTATTTT.

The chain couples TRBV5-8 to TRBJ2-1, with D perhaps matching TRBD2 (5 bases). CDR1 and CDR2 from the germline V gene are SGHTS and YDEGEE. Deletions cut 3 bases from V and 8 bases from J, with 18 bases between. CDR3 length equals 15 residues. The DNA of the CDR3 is TGTGCCAGCAGCTCCGCTAGCTTCCGAGGTGATGAGCAGTTCTTC. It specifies CASSSASFRGDEQFF.

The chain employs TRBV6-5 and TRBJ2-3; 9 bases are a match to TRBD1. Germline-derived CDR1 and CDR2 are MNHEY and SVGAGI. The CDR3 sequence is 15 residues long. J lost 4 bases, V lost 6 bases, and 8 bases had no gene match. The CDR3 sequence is CASRSGTGMADTQYF. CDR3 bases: TGTGCCAGCAGATCCGGGACAGGGATGGCAGATACGCAGTATTTT.

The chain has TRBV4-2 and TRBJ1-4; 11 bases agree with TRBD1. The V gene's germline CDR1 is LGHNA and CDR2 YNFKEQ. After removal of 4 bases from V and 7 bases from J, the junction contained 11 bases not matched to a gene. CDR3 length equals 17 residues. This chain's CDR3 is CASSPGQGARNLEKLFF. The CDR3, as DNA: TGTGCCAGCAGCCCCGGACAGGGGGCGCGGAACCTTGAAAAACTGTTTTTT.